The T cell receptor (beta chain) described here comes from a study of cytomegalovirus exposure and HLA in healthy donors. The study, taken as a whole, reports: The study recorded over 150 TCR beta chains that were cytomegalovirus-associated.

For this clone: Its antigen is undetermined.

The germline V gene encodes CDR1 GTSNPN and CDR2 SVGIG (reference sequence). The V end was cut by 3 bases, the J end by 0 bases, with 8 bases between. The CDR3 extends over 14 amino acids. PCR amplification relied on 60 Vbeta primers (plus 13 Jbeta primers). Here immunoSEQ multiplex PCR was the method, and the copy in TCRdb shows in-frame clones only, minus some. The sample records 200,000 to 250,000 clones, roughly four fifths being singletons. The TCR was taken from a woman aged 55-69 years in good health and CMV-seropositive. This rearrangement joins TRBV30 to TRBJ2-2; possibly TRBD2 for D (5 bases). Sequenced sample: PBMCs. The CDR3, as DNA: TGTGCCTGGAGAAGAGGGCCGAACACCGGGGAGCTGTTTTTT. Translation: CAWRRGPNTGELFF. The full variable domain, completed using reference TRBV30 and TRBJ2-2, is SQTIHQWPATLVQPVGSPLSLECTVEGTSNPNLYWYRQAAGRGLQLLFYSVGIGQISSEVPQNLSASRPQDRQFILSSKKLLLSDSGFYLCAWRRGPNTGELFFGEGSRLTVL.